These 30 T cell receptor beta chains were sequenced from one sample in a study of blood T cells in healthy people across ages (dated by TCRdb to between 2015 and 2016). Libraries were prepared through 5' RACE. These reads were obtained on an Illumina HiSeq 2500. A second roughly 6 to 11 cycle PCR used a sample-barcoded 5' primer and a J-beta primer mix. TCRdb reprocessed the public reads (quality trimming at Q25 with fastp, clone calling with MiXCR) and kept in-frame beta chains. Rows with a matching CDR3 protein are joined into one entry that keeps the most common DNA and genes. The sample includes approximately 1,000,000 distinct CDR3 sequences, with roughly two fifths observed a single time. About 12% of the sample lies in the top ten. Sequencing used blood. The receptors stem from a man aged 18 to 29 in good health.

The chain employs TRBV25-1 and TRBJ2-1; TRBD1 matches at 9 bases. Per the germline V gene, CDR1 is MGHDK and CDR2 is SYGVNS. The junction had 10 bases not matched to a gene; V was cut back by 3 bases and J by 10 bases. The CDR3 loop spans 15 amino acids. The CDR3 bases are TGTGCCAGCAGTGAGAGGGACAGGGACGACTACGAGCAGTTCTTC. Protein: CASSERDRDDYEQFF.

In nucleotides, the CDR3 is TGTGCCATCAGTGACGCCCAGGGAGAGAACACTGAAGCTTTCTTT. This translates into CAISDAQGENTEAFF. The gene calls are TRBV10-3 and TRBJ1-1; a weak D match, TRBD1 (5 bases). The CDR3 loop spans 15 amino acids. CDR1 is ENHRY, CDR2 SYGVKD, per germline. Trimming removed 3 bases from V and 1 base from J, with 12 bases in between.

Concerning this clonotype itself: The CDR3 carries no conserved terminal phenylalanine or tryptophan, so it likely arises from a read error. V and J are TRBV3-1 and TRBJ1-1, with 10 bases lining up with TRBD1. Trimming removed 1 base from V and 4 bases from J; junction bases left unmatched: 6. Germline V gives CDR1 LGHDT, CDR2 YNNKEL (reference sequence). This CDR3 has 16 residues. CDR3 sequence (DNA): TGTGCCAGCAGCCAAGGGACAGGGGGGGTTACCACTGAAGCTTTCCTT. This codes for CASSQGTGGVTTEAFL.

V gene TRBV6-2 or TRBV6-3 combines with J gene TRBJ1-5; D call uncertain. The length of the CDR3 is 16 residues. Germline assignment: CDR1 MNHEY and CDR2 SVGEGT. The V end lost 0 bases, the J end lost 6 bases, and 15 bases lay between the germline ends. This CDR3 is CASSYSSPLRGQPQHF. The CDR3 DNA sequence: TGTGCCAGCAGTTACTCGTCCCCCTTAAGAGGTCAGCCCCAGCATTTT.

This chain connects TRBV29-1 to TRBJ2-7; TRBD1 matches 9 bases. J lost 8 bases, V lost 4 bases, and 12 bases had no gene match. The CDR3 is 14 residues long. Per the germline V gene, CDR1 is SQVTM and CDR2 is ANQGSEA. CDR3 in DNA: TGCAGCGTTGTTGTACAGGGGGCCCGAAAAAAGCAGTACTTC. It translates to CSVVVQGARKKQYF.

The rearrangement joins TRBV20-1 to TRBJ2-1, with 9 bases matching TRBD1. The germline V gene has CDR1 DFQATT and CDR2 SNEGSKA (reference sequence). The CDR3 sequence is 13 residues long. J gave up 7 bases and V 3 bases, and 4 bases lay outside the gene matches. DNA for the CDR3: TGCAGTGCTAGTCCGGACAGGGGAAATGAGCAGTTCTTC. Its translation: CSASPDRGNEQFF.

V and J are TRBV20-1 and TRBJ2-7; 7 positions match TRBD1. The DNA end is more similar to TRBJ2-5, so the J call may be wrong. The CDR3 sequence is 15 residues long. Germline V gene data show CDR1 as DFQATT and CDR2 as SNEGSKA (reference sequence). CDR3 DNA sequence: TGCAGTGCTAAAGACCTACAGGGGATTGGAGAGACCCAGTACTTC. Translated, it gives CSAKDLQGIGETQYF.

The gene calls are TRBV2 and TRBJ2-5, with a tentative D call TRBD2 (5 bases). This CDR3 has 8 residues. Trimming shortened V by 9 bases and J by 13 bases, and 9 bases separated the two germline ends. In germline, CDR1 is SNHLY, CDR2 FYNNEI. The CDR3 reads CARGEGYF. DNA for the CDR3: TGTGCCAGGGGAGAGGGGTACTTC.

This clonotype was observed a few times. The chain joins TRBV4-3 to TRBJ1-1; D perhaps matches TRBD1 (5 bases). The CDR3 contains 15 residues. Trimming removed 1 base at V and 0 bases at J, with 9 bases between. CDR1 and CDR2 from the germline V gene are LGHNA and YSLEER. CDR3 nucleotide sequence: TGCGCCAGCAGCCAAGGGGACCTCATGAACACTGAAGCTTTCTTT. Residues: CASSQGDLMNTEAFF.

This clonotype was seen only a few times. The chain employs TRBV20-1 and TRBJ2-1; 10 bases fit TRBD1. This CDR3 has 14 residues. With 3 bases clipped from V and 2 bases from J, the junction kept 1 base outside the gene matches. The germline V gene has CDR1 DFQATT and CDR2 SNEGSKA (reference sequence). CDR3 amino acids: CSARGQGTYNEQFF. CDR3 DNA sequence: TGCAGTGCTAGGGGACAGGGGACCTACAATGAGCAGTTCTTC.

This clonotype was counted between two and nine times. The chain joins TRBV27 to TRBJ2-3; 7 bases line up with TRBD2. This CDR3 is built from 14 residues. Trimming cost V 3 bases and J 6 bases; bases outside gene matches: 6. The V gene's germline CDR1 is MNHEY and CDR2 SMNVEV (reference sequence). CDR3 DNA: TGTGCCAGCAGTTTTGGCGGGGGAGTGGATACGCAGTATTTT. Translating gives CASSFGGGVDTQYF.

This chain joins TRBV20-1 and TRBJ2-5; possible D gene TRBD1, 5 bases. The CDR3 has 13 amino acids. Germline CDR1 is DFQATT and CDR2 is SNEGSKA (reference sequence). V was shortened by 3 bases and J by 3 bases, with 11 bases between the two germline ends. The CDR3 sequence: CSARKAGKETQYF. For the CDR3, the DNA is TGCAGTGCTAGGAAGGCAGGGAAAGAGACCCAGTACTTC.

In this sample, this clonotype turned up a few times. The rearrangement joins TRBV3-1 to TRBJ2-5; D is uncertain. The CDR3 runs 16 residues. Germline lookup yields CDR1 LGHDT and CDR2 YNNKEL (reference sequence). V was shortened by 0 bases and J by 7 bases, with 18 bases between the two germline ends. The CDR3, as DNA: TGTGCCAGCAGCCAAGATTCTACCCCTCCGAAGGGGACCCAGTACTTC. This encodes CASSQDSTPPKGTQYF.

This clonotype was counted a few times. The DNA of the CDR3 is TGCAGCGCCCCCGGGACAGAGAACTATGGCTACACCTTC. Translation gives CSAPGTENYGYTF. This chain joins TRBV29-1 and TRBJ1-2, with 7 bases that match TRBD1. This CDR3 contains 13 residues. The germline V gene encodes CDR1 SQVTM and CDR2 ANQGSEA. J lost 2 bases, V lost 7 bases, and 7 bases had no gene match.

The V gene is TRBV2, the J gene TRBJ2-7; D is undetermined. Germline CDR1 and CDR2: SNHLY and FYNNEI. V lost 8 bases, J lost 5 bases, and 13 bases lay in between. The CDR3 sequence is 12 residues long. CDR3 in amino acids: CASRQLSDEQYF. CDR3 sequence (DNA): TGTGCCAGCCGTCAGCTGTCGGACGAGCAGTACTTC.

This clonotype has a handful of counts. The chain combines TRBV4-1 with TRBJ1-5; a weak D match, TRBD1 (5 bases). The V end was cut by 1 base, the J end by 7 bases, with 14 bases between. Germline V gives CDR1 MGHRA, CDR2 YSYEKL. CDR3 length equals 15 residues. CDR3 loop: CASSQVVGANQPQHF. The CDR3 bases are TGCGCCAGCAGCCAAGTAGTAGGGGCGAACCAGCCCCAGCATTTT.

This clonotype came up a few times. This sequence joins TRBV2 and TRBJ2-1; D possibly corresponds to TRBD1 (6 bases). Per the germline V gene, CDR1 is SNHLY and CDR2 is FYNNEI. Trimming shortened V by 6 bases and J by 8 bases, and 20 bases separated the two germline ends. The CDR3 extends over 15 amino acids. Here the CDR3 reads CASRAFTGIRDEQFF. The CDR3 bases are TGTGCCAGCAGGGCCTTTACAGGGATTCGGGATGAGCAGTTCTTC.

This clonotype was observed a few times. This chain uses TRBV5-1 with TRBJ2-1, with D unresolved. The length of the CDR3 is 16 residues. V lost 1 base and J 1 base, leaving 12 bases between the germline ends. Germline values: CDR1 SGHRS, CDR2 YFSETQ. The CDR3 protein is CASSLWPHGSYNEQFF. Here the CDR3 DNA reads TGCGCCAGCAGCTTGTGGCCACATGGGTCCTACAATGAGCAGTTCTTC. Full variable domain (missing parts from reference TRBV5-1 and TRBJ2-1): KAGVTQTPRYLIKTRGQQVTLSCSPISGHRSVSWYQQTPGQGLQFLFEYFSETQRNKGNFPGRFSGRQFSNSRSEMNVSTLELGDSALYLCASSLWPHGSYNEQFFGPGTRLTVL.

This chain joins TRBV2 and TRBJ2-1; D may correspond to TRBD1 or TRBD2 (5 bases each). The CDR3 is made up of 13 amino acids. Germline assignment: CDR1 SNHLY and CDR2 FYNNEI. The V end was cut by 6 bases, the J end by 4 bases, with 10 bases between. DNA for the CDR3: TGTGCCAGCAGGAGGGGCTTTTACAATGAGCAGTTCTTC. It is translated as CASRRGFYNEQFF.

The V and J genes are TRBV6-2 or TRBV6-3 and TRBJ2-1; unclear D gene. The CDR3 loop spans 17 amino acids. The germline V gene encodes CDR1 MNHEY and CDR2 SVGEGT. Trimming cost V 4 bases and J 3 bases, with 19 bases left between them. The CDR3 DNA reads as TGTGCCAGCAGTTCGCCGAGAACGGGTGGTATCTACAATGAGCAGTTCTTC. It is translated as CASSSPRTGGIYNEQFF.

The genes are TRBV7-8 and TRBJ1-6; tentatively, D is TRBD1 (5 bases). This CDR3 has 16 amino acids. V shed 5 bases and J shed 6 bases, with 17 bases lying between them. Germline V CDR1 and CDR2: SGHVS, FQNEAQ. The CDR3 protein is CASSPGYRNLNSPLHF. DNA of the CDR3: TGTGCCAGCAGCCCCGGGTACAGGAATCTTAATTCACCCCTCCACTTT. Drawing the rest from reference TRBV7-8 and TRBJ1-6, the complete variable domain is GAGVSQSPRYKVAKRGQDVALRCDPISGHVSLFWYQQALGQGPEFLTYFQNEAQLDKSGLPSDRFFAERPEGSVSTLKIQRTQQEDSAVYLCASSPGYRNLNSPLHFGNGTRLTVT.

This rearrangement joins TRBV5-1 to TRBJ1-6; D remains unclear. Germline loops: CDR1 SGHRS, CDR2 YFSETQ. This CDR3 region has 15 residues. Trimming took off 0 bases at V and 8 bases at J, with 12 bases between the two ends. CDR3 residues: CASSLGTRRDSPLHF. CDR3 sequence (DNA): TGCGCCAGCAGCTTGGGGACTCGTCGTGATTCACCCCTCCACTTT.

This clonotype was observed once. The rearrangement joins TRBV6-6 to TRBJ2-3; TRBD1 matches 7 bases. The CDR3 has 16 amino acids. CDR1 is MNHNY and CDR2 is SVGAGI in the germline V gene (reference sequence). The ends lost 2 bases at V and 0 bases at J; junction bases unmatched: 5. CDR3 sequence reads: CASSYEGTDSTDTQYF. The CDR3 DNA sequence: TGTGCCAGCAGTTACGAGGGGACAGACAGCACAGATACGCAGTATTTT.

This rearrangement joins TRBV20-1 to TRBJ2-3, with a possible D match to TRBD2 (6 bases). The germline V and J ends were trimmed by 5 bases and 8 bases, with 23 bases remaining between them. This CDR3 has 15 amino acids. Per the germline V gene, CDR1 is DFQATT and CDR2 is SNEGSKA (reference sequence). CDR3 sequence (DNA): TGCAGTGCTGGTCGACCAGCGGACGGGGGAGGTACGCAGTATTTT. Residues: CSAGRPADGGGTQYF.

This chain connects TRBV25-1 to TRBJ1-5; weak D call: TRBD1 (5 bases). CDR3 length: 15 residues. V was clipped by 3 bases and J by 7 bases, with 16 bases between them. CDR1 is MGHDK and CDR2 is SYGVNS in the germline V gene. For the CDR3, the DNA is TGTGCCAGCAGTGATCCGGGGGTGTCGAGGCAGCCCCAGCATTTT. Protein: CASSDPGVSRQPQHF.

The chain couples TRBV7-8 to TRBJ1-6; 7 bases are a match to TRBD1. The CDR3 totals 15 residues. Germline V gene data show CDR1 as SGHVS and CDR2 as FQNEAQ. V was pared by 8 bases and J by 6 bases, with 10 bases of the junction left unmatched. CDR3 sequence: CASGEAGTVNSPLHF. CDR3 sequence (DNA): TGTGCCAGCGGAGAGGCCGGGACAGTTAATTCACCCCTCCACTTT.

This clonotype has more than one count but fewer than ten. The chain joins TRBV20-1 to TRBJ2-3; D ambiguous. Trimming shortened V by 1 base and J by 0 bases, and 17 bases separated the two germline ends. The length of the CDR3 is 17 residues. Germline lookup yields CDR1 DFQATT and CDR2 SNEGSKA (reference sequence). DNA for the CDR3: TGCAGTGCTAGAGTCCTTGGGGTCCGAACTAGCACAGATACGCAGTATTTT. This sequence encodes CSARVLGVRTSTDTQYF.

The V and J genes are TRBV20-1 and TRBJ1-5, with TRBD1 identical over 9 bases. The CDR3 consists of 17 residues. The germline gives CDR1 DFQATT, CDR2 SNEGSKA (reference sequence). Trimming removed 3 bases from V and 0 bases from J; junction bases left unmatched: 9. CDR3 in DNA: TGCAGTGCTAGGACGGGACAGGGACCATATAGCAATCAGCCCCAGCATTTT. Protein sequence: CSARTGQGPYSNQPQHF.

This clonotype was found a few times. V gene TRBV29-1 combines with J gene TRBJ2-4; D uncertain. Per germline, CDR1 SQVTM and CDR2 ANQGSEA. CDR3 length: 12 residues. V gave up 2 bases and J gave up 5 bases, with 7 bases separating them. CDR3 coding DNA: TGCAGCGTTGAATTTGGCCAAAACATTCAGTACTTC. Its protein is CSVEFGQNIQYF.

CDR3: CASQGQNNEKLFF. In nucleotides, the CDR3 is TGTGCCAGCCAAGGACAGAATAATGAAAAACTGTTTTTT. This chain links TRBV2 with TRBJ1-4; tentatively, D is TRBD1 (6 bases). V lost 8 bases and J lost 4, with 11 bases in between. The V gene's germline CDR1 is SNHLY and CDR2 FYNNEI. The CDR3 loop spans 13 amino acids. The full variable domain, its missing parts supplied by reference TRBV2 and TRBJ1-4, is EPEVTQTPSHQVTQMGQEVILRCVPISNHLYFYWYRQILGQKVEFLVSFYNNEISEKSEIFDDQFSVERPDGSNFTLKIRSTKLEDSAMYFCASQGQNNEKLFFGSGTQLSVL.